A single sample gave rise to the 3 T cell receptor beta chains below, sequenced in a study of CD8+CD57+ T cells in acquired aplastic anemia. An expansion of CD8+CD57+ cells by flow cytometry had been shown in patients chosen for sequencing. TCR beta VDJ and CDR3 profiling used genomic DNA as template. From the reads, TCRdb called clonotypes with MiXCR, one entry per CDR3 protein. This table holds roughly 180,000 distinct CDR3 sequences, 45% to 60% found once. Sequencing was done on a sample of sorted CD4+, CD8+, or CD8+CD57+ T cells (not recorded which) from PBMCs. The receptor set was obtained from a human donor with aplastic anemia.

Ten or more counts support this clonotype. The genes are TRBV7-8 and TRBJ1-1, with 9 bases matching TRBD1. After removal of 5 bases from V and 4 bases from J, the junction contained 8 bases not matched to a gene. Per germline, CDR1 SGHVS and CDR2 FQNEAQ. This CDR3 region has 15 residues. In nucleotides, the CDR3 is TGTGCCAGCAGCCCACTATGGGGACAGGGCACTGAAGCTTTCTTT. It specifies CASSPLWGQGTEAFF.

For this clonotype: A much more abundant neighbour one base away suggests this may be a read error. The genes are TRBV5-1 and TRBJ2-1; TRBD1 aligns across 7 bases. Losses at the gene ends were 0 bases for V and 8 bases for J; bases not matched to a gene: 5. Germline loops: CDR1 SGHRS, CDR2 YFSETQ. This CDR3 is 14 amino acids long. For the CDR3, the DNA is TGCGCCAGCAGCTTGGATCCAGGGGGAGATGAGCAGTTCTTC. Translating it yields CASSLDPGGDEQFF.

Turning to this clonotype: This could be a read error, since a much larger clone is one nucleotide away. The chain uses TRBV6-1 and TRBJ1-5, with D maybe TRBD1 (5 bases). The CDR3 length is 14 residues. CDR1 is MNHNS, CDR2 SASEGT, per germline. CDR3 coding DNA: TGTGCCAGCAGACGTAAGGGGTACAATCGGCCCCAGCATTTT. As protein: CASRRKGYNRPQHF.